This entry lists 26 T cell receptor beta chains sequenced from one sample in a study of blood T cells in healthy people across ages (dated by TCRdb to about 2015). The method was 5' RACE. Sequencer: Illumina HiSeq 2500. A second 7 to 11 cycle PCR used a sample-barcoded 5' primer and a J-beta primer mix. TCRdb took the public reads, trimmed them with fastp at Q25, ran MiXCR for clone calling and kept in-frame beta chains. Rows are combined by CDR3 protein, so each entry shows the most common genes and DNA. The sample includes 500,000 to 700,000 distinct CDR3 sequences, with approximately 30% observed a single time. Of the sample, about 15% is held by the ten largest clones. Sequencing was performed on blood. Receptor source: an elderly woman in good health.

The chain employs TRBV5-1 and TRBJ2-5; tentatively, D is TRBD2 (5 bases). Germline V lookup: CDR1 SGHRS, CDR2 YFSETQ. This CDR3 is 16 amino acids long. V lost 2 bases and J 5 bases, leaving 19 bases between the germline ends. In DNA form, the CDR3 reads TGCGCCAGCAGCTTTGGATACGGGGTCCTTGGGGAGACCCAGTACTTC. The encoded protein is CASSFGYGVLGETQYF.

With regard to this clonotype: It may be a read error: a sequence one base away is much more abundant. This chain connects TRBV28 to TRBJ2-5; D tentatively reads TRBD1 or TRBD2 (6 bases each). CDR3 length: 14 residues. Germline V gene sequence: CDR1 MDHEN, CDR2 SYDVKM. The CDR3 loop reads CASGLGGLQETQYF. The CDR3 nucleotides read TGTGCCAGCGGTTTAGGGGGGCTTCAAGAGACCCAGTACTTC.

Ten or more counts support this clonotype. This chain links TRBV7-9 with TRBJ1-5; D is undetermined. Germline CDR1 SEHNR, CDR2 FQNEAQ (reference sequence). The V and J ends lost 5 bases and 1 base respectively, with 18 bases between them. The CDR3 is made up of 17 amino acids. The CDR3 DNA reads TGTGCCAGCAGCGGGGTACGGGGATCGGGAAGCAATCAGCCCCAGCATTTT. It specifies CASSGVRGSGSNQPQHF.

The sample holds a few counts of this clonotype. V and J are TRBV18 and TRBJ2-7; D perhaps matches TRBD2 (5 bases). V shed 5 bases and J shed 2 bases, with 10 bases lying between them. The V gene's germline CDR1 is KGHSH and CDR2 LQKENI. The CDR3 spans 13 residues. This CDR3 is CASSLRVTYEQYF. Here the CDR3 DNA reads TGTGCCAGCTCATTGAGGGTCACCTACGAGCAGTACTTC.

This clonotype was detected only a few times. A read error is possible here, since a much larger clone lies one base away. This chain uses TRBV20-1 with TRBJ2-5, with D tentatively TRBD2 (5 bases). There are 12 residues in the CDR3. Germline V CDR1 and CDR2: DFQATT, SNEGSKA (reference sequence). The CDR3 nucleotides are TGCAGGGCCCCGGGGTCGGTCGAGACCCAGTACTTC. Its protein is CRAPGSVETQYF.

This clonotype showed up just a few times. The V call is TRBV28, the J call TRBJ2-3, with a tentative D call TRBD2 (6 bases). V dropped 5 bases and J dropped 0 bases, with 15 bases sitting between them. The CDR3 totals 16 residues. Germline V CDR1 and CDR2: MDHEN, SYDVKM. CDR3 DNA: TGTGCCAGCAGTCACTCGGGAAGCGGGAGCACAGATACGCAGTATTTT. This codes for CASSHSGSGSTDTQYF.

On this clonotype itself: A much larger clone lies a single base off, so this may be a read error. V and J are TRBV27 and TRBJ2-1; 10 nucleotides line up with TRBD1. This CDR3 is 15 amino acids long. CDR1 and CDR2 from the germline V gene are MNHEY and SMNVEV (reference sequence). The CDR3 bases are TGTGCCAGCAATAGACAGGGGGCGATCTACAATGAGCAGGTCTTC. This gives the protein CASNRQGAIYNEQVF.

This clonotype was detected many times. This chain links TRBV7-2 with TRBJ2-3; D not resolved. V was cut by 0 bases and J by 2 bases, with 3 bases left in between. Germline V gives CDR1 SGHTA, CDR2 FQGNSA. There are 13 residues in the CDR3. The CDR3 spells CASSLAHTDTQYF. CDR3 coding DNA: TGTGCCAGCAGCTTAGCCCACACAGATACGCAGTATTTT.

There are many counts of this clonotype. This sequence joins TRBV7-9 and TRBJ1-6, with a tentative D call TRBD1 (6 bases). Trimming left V 6 bases short and J 10 bases short, with 13 bases between. The germline gives CDR1 SEHNR, CDR2 FQNEAQ (reference sequence). The CDR3 spans 13 residues. The DNA of the CDR3 is TGTGCCAGCAGTTCACAGGGTCAATCACCCCTCCACTTT. Translated: CASSSQGQSPLHF. The complete variable domain, with remaining parts taken from reference TRBV7-9 and TRBJ1-6, reads DTGVSQNPRHKITKRGQNVTFRCDPISEHNRLYWYRQTLGQGPEFLTYFQNEAQLEKSRLLSDRFSAERPKGSFSTLEIQRTEQGDSAMYLCASSSQGQSPLHFGNGTRLTVT.

This clonotype was recorded at least ten times. This chain connects TRBV20-1 to TRBJ2-1, with TRBD2 identical over 11 bases. This CDR3 comprises 14 residues. Germline assignment: CDR1 DFQATT and CDR2 SNEGSKA (reference sequence). With V trimmed by 1 base and J by 8 bases, 4 bases remained unmatched. In DNA form, the CDR3 reads TGCAGTGCTAGAGTACTAGCGGGGGTCTATGAGCAGTTCTTC. This gives the protein CSARVLAGVYEQFF.

This clonotype showed up many times. CDR3 coding DNA: TGCGCCAGCAGCTTTGGACAGGTCGCGGATACGCAGTATTTT. It translates to CASSFGQVADTQYF. The chain uses TRBV5-1 and TRBJ2-3, with 7 bases aligning to TRBD1. This CDR3 has 14 amino acids. Germline lookup yields CDR1 SGHRS and CDR2 YFSETQ. V was clipped by 2 bases and J by 6 bases; unmatched bases: 6. The full variable domain, in which reference TRBV5-1 and TRBJ2-3 provide the parts outside the CDR3, is KAGVTQTPRYLIKTRGQQVTLSCSPISGHRSVSWYQQTPGQGLQFLFEYFSETQRNKGNFPGRFSGRQFSNSRSEMNVSTLELGDSALYLCASSFGQVADTQYFGPGTRLTVL.

This clonotype was seen many times. The V call is TRBV20-1, the J call TRBJ2-5; 9 bases match TRBD2. CDR3 length: 13 amino acids. The junction had 3 bases not matched to a gene; V was cut back by 5 bases and J by 2 bases. Germline-derived CDR1 and CDR2 are DFQATT and SNEGSKA (reference sequence). The CDR3 DNA sequence: TGCAGTGCTTCTCTAGCGGGGCAAGAGACCCAGTACTTC. Its protein product is CSASLAGQETQYF.

This chain links TRBV7-3 with TRBJ2-7; 8 bases map to TRBD2. After removal of 0 bases from V and 7 bases from J, the junction contained 8 bases not matched to a gene. The germline gives CDR1 SGHTA, CDR2 FQGTGA. The CDR3 has 15 amino acids. In DNA form, the CDR3 reads TGTGCCAGCAGCTTAACGGGCGGGGGGATGAATGAGCAGTACTTC. The encoded protein is CASSLTGGGMNEQYF.

This clonotype has a count of ten or more. The V and J genes are TRBV7-2 and TRBJ2-7, with 7 bases aligning to TRBD1. The trim removed 5 bases at V and 0 bases at J, leaving 10 bases unmatched. Germline CDR1 is SGHTA and CDR2 is FQGNSA. This CDR3 is 16 amino acids long. In DNA form, the CDR3 reads TGTGCCAGCAGCCCTAATCCAGGGACAGCCTCCTACGAGCAGTACTTC. As protein: CASSPNPGTASYEQYF.

This chain connects TRBV7-2 to TRBJ2-7; a possible D gene is TRBD2 (5 bases). V was trimmed by 1 base and J by 6 bases, leaving 10 bases between them. The germline V gene has CDR1 SGHTA and CDR2 FQGNSA. The CDR3 loop spans 13 amino acids. The chain's CDR3 is CASSLEGGSEQYF. CDR3 nucleotide sequence: TGTGCCAGCAGCTTAGAGGGTGGGAGCGAGCAGTACTTC.

This clonotype has ten or more counts. The J gene is TRBJ2-1, the V gene TRBV6-6, with 10 bases matching TRBD2. Germline V lookup: CDR1 MNHNY, CDR2 SVGAGI (reference sequence). The CDR3 totals 15 residues. J gave up 6 bases and V 4 bases, and 6 bases lay outside the gene matches. The CDR3 loop is CASSSLAGAPNEQFF. As DNA, the CDR3 is TGTGCCAGCAGTTCTCTAGCGGGGGCCCCCAATGAGCAGTTCTTC.

There are a few counts of this clonotype. The rearrangement links TRBV6-2 or TRBV6-3 to TRBJ1-4, with D uncertain. The CDR3 is 13 amino acids. Germline assignment: CDR1 MNHEY and CDR2 SVGEGT. V lost 6 bases, J lost 6 bases, and 11 bases lay in between. The CDR3 bases are TGTGCCAGCAGAGTTAACAGTTATGAAAAACTGTTTTTT. Protein sequence: CASRVNSYEKLFF.

This clonotype was counted only a few times. This may arise from a read error, as a much more abundant clone is one base away. The chain is built from TRBV5-6 and TRBJ2-7; tentatively, D is TRBD2 (5 bases). Germline V CDR1 and CDR2: SGHDT, YYEEEE. This CDR3 is 14 amino acids long. V was trimmed by 0 bases and J by 3 bases, leaving 10 bases between them. In nucleotides, the CDR3 is TGTGCCAGCAGCTTGGCAGAGCGGAGCTACGAGCAGTACTTC. This encodes CASSLAERSYEQYF.

This clonotype showed up many times. This chain links TRBV6-6 with TRBJ2-3; tentative D call: TRBD2 (6 bases). Between the trimmed V and J ends, which lost 5 bases and 3 bases, there was a span of 12 bases. CDR3 length: 14 residues. Germline V CDR1 and CDR2: MNHNY, SVGAGI (reference sequence). The CDR3 loop reads CASSIRGSTDTQYF. The CDR3 bases are TGTGCCAGCAGTATCCGGGGGTCAACAGATACGCAGTATTTT.

CDR3 sequence: CATSDGPNQPQHF. CDR3 DNA sequence: TGTGCCACCTCTGACGGCCCCAATCAGCCCCAGCATTTT. The chain links TRBV24-1 to TRBJ1-5; D is unclear. The germline V and J ends were trimmed by 9 bases and 3 bases, with 11 bases remaining between them. The germline gives CDR1 KGHDR, CDR2 SFDVKD. The CDR3 is 13 amino acids.

The rearrangement joins TRBV7-2 to TRBJ2-1; no reliable D call. V lost 4 bases, J lost 8 bases, and 9 bases lay in between. The CDR3 sequence is 12 residues long. CDR1 and CDR2 from the germline V gene are SGHTA and FQGNSA. The chain's CDR3 is CASSSNLYEQFF. The CDR3 DNA reads as TGTGCCAGCAGCTCTAATCTATATGAGCAGTTCTTC.

Comment on this clonotype: This clone may be a read error of a much larger clone one base away. J is TRBJ2-5 and V is TRBV3-1, with 10 positions matching TRBD2. The CDR3 loop spans 14 amino acids. Unmatched junction bases numbered 11, after V lost 5 bases and J lost 11 bases. The germline gives CDR1 LGHDT, CDR2 YNNKEL (reference sequence). CDR3: CASSWSGGVGEQYF. CDR3 in DNA: TGTGCCAGCAGCTGGAGCGGGGGGGTCGGTGAGCAGTACTTC.

This clonotype showed up many times. The V call is TRBV7-2, the J call TRBJ1-5; D call uncertain. CDR1 is SGHTA and CDR2 is FQGNSA in the germline V gene. There are 12 residues in the CDR3. V lost 6 bases and J 4 bases, leaving 7 bases between the germline ends. The CDR3 DNA reads TGTGCCAGCAGGTCCGGGAATCAGCCCCAGCATTTT. It codes for CASRSGNQPQHF.

This clonotype has at least ten counts. This rearrangement joins TRBV7-3 to TRBJ2-5; 8 bases map to TRBD2. V lost 0 bases to trimming and J lost 1 base; unmatched junction nucleotides: 4. Germline V CDR1 and CDR2: SGHTA, FQGTGA. The CDR3 sequence is 16 residues long. CDR3 residues: CASSLTMAGGQETQYF. For the CDR3, the DNA is TGTGCCAGCAGCTTAACGATGGCGGGGGGCCAAGAGACCCAGTACTTC.

The table lists this clonotype with a few counts. This rearrangement joins TRBV7-2 to TRBJ1-1; no reliable D call. This CDR3 contains 15 residues. Trimming took 2 bases from V and 5 from J, leaving 15 bases between them. CDR1 SGHTA and CDR2 FQGNSA come from the germline V gene. Here the CDR3 DNA reads TGTGCCAGCAGCTTAACCTTTACTGGGAGAACTGAAGCTTTCTTT. Its protein is CASSLTFTGRTEAFF.

In this sample, this clonotype turned up many times. DNA for the CDR3: TGTGCCAGCAGTACGTACAGTGGCCCCTACGAGCAGTACTTC. This codes for CASSTYSGPYEQYF. The chain uses TRBV7-2 and TRBJ2-7, with no clear D. Trimming shortened V by 6 bases and J by 2 bases, and 14 bases separated the two germline ends. CDR1 is SGHTA and CDR2 is FQGNSA in the germline V gene. This CDR3 has 14 amino acids.